Listed here is a single T cell receptor beta chain. Its antigen remains unidentified. This sample was taken from a study of PD-1 blockade in mismatch repair-deficient tumors. Study-level results: Tumor-resident clones, often undetectable pretreatment in blood, expanded then contracted after pembrolizumab.

TCRs were sequenced from a few patients responding to pembrolizumab. V gave up 5 bases and J gave up 2 bases, with 11 bases separating them. The V gene's germline CDR1 is SGHRS and CDR2 YFSETQ. The CDR3 spans 15 residues. Sequencing was performed with immunoSEQ multiplex PCR; in TCRdb, only in-frame clones are kept and a portion is missing. This table has under 25,000 clones, about four fifths appearing once. The rearrangement joins TRBV5-1 to TRBJ2-6; D perhaps matches TRBD1 (5 bases). The sample in question was PBMCs, obtained 52 weeks after starting pembrolizumab. This TCR derives from an adult with mismatch repair-deficient cancer. The CDR3 here is CASSLQVPGANVLTF. CDR3 nucleotide sequence: TGCGCCAGCAGTTTACAGGTCCCTGGGGCCAACGTCCTGACTTTC. Full variable domain (remainder filled in from reference TRBV5-1 and TRBJ2-6): KAGVTQTPRYLIKTRGQQVTLSCSPISGHRSVSWYQQTPGQGLQFLFEYFSETQRNKGNFPGRFSGRQFSNSRSEMNVSTLELGDSALYLCASSLQVPGANVLTFGAGSRLTVL.